These 17 T cell receptor beta chains were all obtained from the same sample, sequenced in a study of T and B cells in COVID-19 patients. Blood genomic DNA input for TRB amplification was 250-500 ng. Multiplex PCR with BIOMED2 TRB-A/B primer pools amplified TRB rearrangements. From the multiplex PCR reads, TCRdb called clonotypes with MiXCR, one entry per CDR3 protein. The sample includes 730 or so distinct CDR3 sequences, around 28% of them seen just once. The sample taken for sequencing was blood. The source is a human donor with active COVID-19.

By share of the sample, this clonotype is medium-sized. V gene TRBV28 combines with J gene TRBJ2-3, with 14 bases that match TRBD2. The CDR3 sequence is 15 residues long. CDR1 and CDR2 from the germline V gene are MDHEN and SYDVKM. The ends lost 5 bases at V and 6 bases at J; junction bases unmatched: 4. CDR3 DNA sequence: TGTGCCAGCAGTCCCGGGACTAGCGGGAGCGATACGCAGTATTTT. Protein sequence: CASSPGTSGSDTQYF.

By sample share, this clonotype is large. This rearrangement joins TRBV13 to TRBJ2-7; the D gene is possibly TRBD2 (7 bases). The CDR3 consists of 15 residues. V was shortened by 1 base and J by 0 bases, with 10 bases between the two germline ends. The germline V gene encodes CDR1 PRHDT and CDR2 FYEKMQ (reference sequence). The CDR3 here is CASSLEGGDSYEQYF. CDR3 sequence (DNA): TGTGCCAGCAGCTTAGAGGGGGGGGACTCCTACGAGCAGTACTTC.

This clonotype rates as large (0.1 to 1%). The V call is TRBV13, the J call TRBJ2-7, with D tentatively TRBD2 (6 bases). CDR3 length: 15 amino acids. The germline gives CDR1 PRHDT, CDR2 FYEKMQ (reference sequence). V dropped 1 base and J dropped 3 bases, with 13 bases sitting between them. The CDR3 sequence is CASSLEGDSGYEQYF. In nucleotides, the CDR3 is TGTGCCAGCAGCTTAGAAGGGGATAGCGGCTACGAGCAGTACTTC.

The chain has TRBV11-2 and TRBJ2-7; tentatively, D is TRBD1 or TRBD2 (7 bases each). V was cut by 0 bases and J by 3 bases, with 12 bases left in between. Germline values: CDR1 SGHAT, CDR2 FQNNGV. This CDR3 contains 15 residues. CDR3 loop: CASSLDPGGVYEQYF. The CDR3, as DNA: TGTGCCAGCAGCTTAGACCCAGGGGGGGTCTACGAGCAGTACTTC.

This clonotype is judged large. The J gene is TRBJ1-4, the V gene TRBV19, with a possible D match to TRBD1 (5 bases). The germline V gene has CDR1 LNHDA and CDR2 SQIVND (reference sequence). The CDR3 totals 15 residues. Trimming pared 6 bases from V and 9 bases from J, leaving 20 bases between. The CDR3 DNA sequence: TGTGCCAGTAGCGACATAACCGGAGGGGTACAAAAACTGTTTTTT. It translates to CASSDITGGVQKLFF. The complete variable domain, with remaining parts taken from reference TRBV19 and TRBJ1-4, reads DGGITQSPKYLFRKEGQNVTLSCEQNLNHDAMYWYRQDPGQGLRLIYYSQIVNDFQKGDIAEGYSVSREKKESFPLTVTSAQKNPTAFYLCASSDITGGVQKLFFGSGTQLSVL.

The chain carries TRBV7-9 and TRBJ2-3, with D perhaps matching TRBD2 (5 bases). Trimming removed 4 bases from V and 6 bases from J, with 11 bases in between. The CDR3 length is 13 residues. The germline CDR1 and CDR2 sequences are SEHNR and FQNEAQ (reference sequence). In nucleotides, the CDR3 is TGTGCCAGCAGCTCTGGGGAGACGGATACGCAGTATTTT. Protein: CASSSGETDTQYF.

By sample fraction, this clonotype is large. The chain carries TRBV30 and TRBJ2-7; TRBD2 matches at 7 bases. There are 12 residues in the CDR3. Germline assignment: CDR1 GTSNPN and CDR2 SVGIG (reference sequence). Trimming took 3 bases from V and 4 from J; bases not matched to a gene: 3. CDR3 residues: CAWSSAGYEQYF. Here the CDR3 DNA reads TGTGCCTGGAGCTCAGCGGGATACGAGCAGTACTTC.

This chain joins TRBV12-3 or TRBV12-4 and TRBJ2-2; 16 nucleotides agree with TRBD2. V lost 6 bases and J lost 4; bases outside the gene matches: 8. The CDR3 covers 18 residues. CDR3 protein: CASSPLGTSGGGTGELFF. The CDR3 region has the DNA TGTGCCAGCAGCCCGCTTGGGACTAGCGGGGGGGGCACCGGGGAGCTGTTTTTT.

Remarks on this clonotype: A much larger clone lies one base from this, so it may be a read error. The chain is built from TRBV23-1 and TRBJ2-3; the D gene is possibly TRBD2 (6 bases). TRBV23-1 qualifies as an ORF whose function is uncertain. The V end was cut by 3 bases, the J end by 5 bases, with 15 bases between. The CDR3 loop spans 15 amino acids. DNA for the CDR3: TGCGCCAGCAGTCATAGGACTATCGTGAGAGATACGCAGTATTTT. It yields the protein CASSHRTIVRDTQYF.

Judged by abundance, this clonotype is large. The CDR3 sequence: CASSLEGDRGSYEQYF. The CDR3 DNA reads as TGTGCCAGCAGCTTAGAAGGGGACAGGGGATCCTACGAGCAGTACTTC. The chain carries TRBV13 and TRBJ2-7, with TRBD1 matching over 10 bases. The J segment lost 1 base and the V segment lost 1 base, leaving 4 bases of the junction unmatched. The CDR3 loop spans 16 amino acids. Germline V gene sequence: CDR1 PRHDT, CDR2 FYEKMQ (reference sequence).

By share, this clonotype ranks as large (0.1 to 1%). V gene TRBV6-6 combines with J gene TRBJ2-7, with TRBD2 as a possible D gene (6 bases). This CDR3 region has 15 residues. Trimming shortened V by 0 bases and J by 1 base, and 10 bases separated the two germline ends. Germline V gives CDR1 MNHNY, CDR2 SVGAGI (reference sequence). DNA of the CDR3: TGTGCCAGCAGTTACTCGGCGGGGTTTTCCTACGAGCAGTACTTC. Its protein is CASSYSAGFSYEQYF.

This chain connects TRBV7-2 to TRBJ2-5; 8 nucleotides agree with TRBD1. This CDR3 is built from 14 residues. V shed 5 bases and J 4 bases; nucleotides not matched to a gene: 6. Germline V gene sequence: CDR1 SGHTA, CDR2 FQGNSA. The CDR3 region has the DNA TGTGCCAGCAGCACACGGACAGGGCGAGAGACCCAGTACTTC. Protein: CASSTRTGRETQYF.

The gene calls are TRBV6-4 and TRBJ1-2; 10 bases map to TRBD1. Germline loops: CDR1 MRHNA, CDR2 SNTAGT. This CDR3 is built from 14 residues. The junction had 6 bases not matched to a gene; V was cut back by 4 bases and J by 7 bases. For the CDR3, the DNA is TGTGCCAGCAGTGCGACAGGGGGCGCGAGTGGCTACACCTTC. Its protein product is CASSATGGASGYTF.

The chain combines TRBV29-1 with TRBJ2-5; no clear D. The CDR3 loop spans 19 amino acids. The germline gives CDR1 SQVTM, CDR2 ANQGSEA. With 0 bases removed from V and 2 bases from J, the gap between germline ends came to 25 bases. CDR3 DNA sequence: TGCAGCGTTGAAGATGTTGCCGGGCCAAGAGGTACCGCACAAGAGACCCAGTACTTC. Residues: CSVEDVAGPRGTAQETQYF. Full variable domain (outside the CDR3, taken from reference TRBV29-1 and TRBJ2-5): SAVISQKPSRDICQRGTSLTIQCQVDSQVTMMFWYRQQPGQSLTLIATANQGSEATYESGFVIDKFPISRPNLTFSTLTVSNMSPEDSSIYLCSVEDVAGPRGTAQETQYFGPGTRLLVL.

This rearrangement joins TRBV13 to TRBJ2-7, with unresolved D. The CDR3 has 14 residues. Germline V lookup: CDR1 PRHDT, CDR2 FYEKMQ (reference sequence). With 5 bases removed from V and 4 bases from J, the gap between germline ends came to 15 bases. The CDR3 sequence is CASSPTPSAYEQYF. DNA for the CDR3: TGTGCCAGCAGCCCTACCCCATCGGCGTACGAGCAGTACTTC.

By sample share, this clonotype is medium-sized. The genes are TRBV7-6 and TRBJ1-2, with TRBD1 as a possible D gene (6 bases). CDR3 length: 14 amino acids. V was pared by 5 bases and J by 1 base, with 11 bases between. Looked up from germline, CDR1 is SGHVS and CDR2 is FNYEAQ. In DNA form, the CDR3 reads TGTGCCAGCAGCCCGGACAGCGGTAACTATGGCTACACCTTC. Translated, it gives CASSPDSGNYGYTF.

The genes are TRBV5-5 and TRBJ2-7; D gene uncertain. The CDR3 spans 12 residues. The germline CDR1 and CDR2 sequences are SGHKS and YYEKEE (reference sequence). V was shortened by 0 bases and J by 3 bases, with 4 bases between the two germline ends. CDR3 bases: TGTGCCAGCAGCTTGGTTGGCTACGAGCAGTACTTC. It yields the protein CASSLVGYEQYF.